This T cell receptor (beta chain) was documented in a study of blood T cell repertoires in COVID-19. This clone was counted only a few times. Some clones are missing from TCRdb's copy, which holds only in-frame ones; the method was immunoSEQ multiplex PCR. The sample holds over 200,000 clones; over 70% are singletons and the top ten take 27%. CDR1 is KGHDR and CDR2 is SFDVKD in the germline V gene. The CDR3 is 19 residues long. J gave up 8 bases and V 3 bases, and 12 bases lay outside the gene matches. The sample consisted of peripheral blood. This chain uses TRBV24-1 with TRBJ2-1, with 16 bases matching TRBD2. The clonotype was recovered from a man in his forties or fifties with acute or convalescent COVID-19. CDR3 nucleotides: TGTGCCACCAGTGATCCCCTCGGGACTAGCGGGAGGGCCGGGGATGAGCAGTTCTTC. This codes for CATSDPLGTSGRAGDEQFF.